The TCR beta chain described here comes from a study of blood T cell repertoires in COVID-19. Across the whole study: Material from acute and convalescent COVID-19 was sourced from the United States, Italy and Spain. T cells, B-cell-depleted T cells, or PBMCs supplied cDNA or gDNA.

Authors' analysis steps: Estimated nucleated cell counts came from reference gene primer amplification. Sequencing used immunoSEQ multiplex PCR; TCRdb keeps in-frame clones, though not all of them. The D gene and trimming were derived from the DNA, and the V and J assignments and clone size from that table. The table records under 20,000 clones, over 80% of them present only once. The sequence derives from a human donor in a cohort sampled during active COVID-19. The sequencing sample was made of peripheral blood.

The CDR3 loop is CSASSWSGRRTGELFF. The CDR3 nucleotides are TGCAGTGCTAGTTCCTGGAGCGGGAGGAGGACCGGGGAGCTGTTTTTT. The chain combines TRBV20-1 with TRBJ2-2; 9 nucleotides align to TRBD2. Germline V gene sequence: CDR1 DFQATT, CDR2 SNEGSKA (reference sequence). Germline trimming cut 3 bases from V and 5 bases from J; bases unmatched to any gene: 10. The CDR3 covers 16 residues.